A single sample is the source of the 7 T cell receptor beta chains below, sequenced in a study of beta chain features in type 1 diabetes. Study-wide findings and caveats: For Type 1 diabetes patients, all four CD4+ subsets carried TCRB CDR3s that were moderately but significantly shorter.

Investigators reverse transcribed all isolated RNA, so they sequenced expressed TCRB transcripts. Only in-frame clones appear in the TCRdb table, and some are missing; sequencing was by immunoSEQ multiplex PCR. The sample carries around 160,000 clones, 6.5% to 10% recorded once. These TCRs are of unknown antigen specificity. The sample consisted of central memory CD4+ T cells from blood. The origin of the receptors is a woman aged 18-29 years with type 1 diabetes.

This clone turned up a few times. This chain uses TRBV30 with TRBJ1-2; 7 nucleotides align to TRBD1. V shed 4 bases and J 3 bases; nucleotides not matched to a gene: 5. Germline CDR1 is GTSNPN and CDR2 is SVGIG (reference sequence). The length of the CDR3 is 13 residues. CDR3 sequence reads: CAWTRTGYYGYTF. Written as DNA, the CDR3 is TGTGCCTGGACCCGGACAGGCTACTATGGCTACACCTTC.

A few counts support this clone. The CDR3 DNA reads TGTGCCAGCAGCTCCGACTTCTCCTACAATGAGCAGTTCTTC. Translated, it gives CASSSDFSYNEQFF. The genes are TRBV7-2 and TRBJ2-1; D gene ambiguous. V lost 4 bases and J 0 bases, leaving 7 bases between the germline ends. Per germline, CDR1 SGHTA and CDR2 FQGNSA. This CDR3 is built from 14 residues.

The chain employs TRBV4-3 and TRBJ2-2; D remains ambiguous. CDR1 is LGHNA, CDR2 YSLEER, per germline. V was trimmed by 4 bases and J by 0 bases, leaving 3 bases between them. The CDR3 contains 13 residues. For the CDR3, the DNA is TGCGCCAGCAGCCCATCGAACACCGGGGAGCTGTTTTTT. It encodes CASSPSNTGELFF.

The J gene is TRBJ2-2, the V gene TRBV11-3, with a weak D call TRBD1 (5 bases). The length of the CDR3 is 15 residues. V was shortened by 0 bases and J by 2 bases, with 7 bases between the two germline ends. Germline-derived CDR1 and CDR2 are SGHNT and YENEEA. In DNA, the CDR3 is TGTGCCAGCAGCTTAGATGACAGAAACACCGGGGAGCTGTTTTTT. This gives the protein CASSLDDRNTGELFF.

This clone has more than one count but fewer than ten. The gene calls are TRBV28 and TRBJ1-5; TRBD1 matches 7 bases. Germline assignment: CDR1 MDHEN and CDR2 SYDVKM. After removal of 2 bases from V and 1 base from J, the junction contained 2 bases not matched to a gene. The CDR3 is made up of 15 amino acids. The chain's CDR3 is CASSLRQGSNQPQHF. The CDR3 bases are TGTGCCAGCAGTTTACGACAGGGCAGCAATCAGCCCCAGCATTTT. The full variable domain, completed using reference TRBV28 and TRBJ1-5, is DVKVTQSSRYLVKRTGEKVFLECVQDMDHENMFWYRQDPGLGLRLIYFSYDVKMKEKGDIPEGYSVSREKKERFSLILESASTNQTSMYLCASSLRQGSNQPQHFGDGTRLSIL.

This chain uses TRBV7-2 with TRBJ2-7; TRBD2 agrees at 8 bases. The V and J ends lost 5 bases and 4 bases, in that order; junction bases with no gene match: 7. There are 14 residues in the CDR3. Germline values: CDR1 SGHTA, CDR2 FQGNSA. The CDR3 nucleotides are TGTGCCAGCAGCCCGAACGGGGGGGCTTACGAGCAGTACTTC. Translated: CASSPNGGAYEQYF. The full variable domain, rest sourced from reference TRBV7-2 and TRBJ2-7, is GAGVSQSPSNKVTEKGKDVELRCDPISGHTALYWYRQSLGQGLEFLIYFQGNSAPDKSGLPSDRFSAERTGGSVSTLTIQRTQQEDSAVYLCASSPNGGAYEQYFGPGTRLTVT.

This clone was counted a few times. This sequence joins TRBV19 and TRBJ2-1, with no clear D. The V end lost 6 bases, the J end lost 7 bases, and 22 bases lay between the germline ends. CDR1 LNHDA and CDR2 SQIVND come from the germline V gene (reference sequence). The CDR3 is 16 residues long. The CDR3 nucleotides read TGTGCCAGTAGGTCTCGGGTGCTCTTCCACGATAATGAGCAGTTCTTC. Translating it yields CASRSRVLFHDNEQFF.